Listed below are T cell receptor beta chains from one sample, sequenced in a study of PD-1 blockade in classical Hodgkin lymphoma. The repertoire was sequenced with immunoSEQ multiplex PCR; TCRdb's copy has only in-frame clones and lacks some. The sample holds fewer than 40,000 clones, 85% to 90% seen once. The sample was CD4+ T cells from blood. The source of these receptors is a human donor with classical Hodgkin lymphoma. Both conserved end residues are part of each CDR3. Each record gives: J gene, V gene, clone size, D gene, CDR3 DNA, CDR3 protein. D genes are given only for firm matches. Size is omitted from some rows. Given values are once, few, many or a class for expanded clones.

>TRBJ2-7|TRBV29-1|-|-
TGCAGCGTTGAGAGGGGGGGATTCGAGCAGTACTTC
CSVERGGFEQYF
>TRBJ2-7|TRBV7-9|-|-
TGTGCCAGCAGCTTAGCGGAGGGGGGGCCTTCCTACGAGCAGTACTTC
CASSLAEGGPSYEQYF
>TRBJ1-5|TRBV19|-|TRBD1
TGTGCCAGTAGTATAGTGGCGACAGGGGGAGGTAGCAATCAGCCCCAGCATTTT
CASSIVATGGGSNQPQHF
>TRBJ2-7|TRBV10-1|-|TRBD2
TGCGCCAGCGCGGGACTAGCGGGAGTCACCCCACACTACGAGCAGTACTTC
CASAGLAGVTPHYEQYF
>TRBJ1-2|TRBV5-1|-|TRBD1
TGCGCCAGTACTCAGCAGGGGGCGGAGGGCTACACCTTC
CASTQQGAEGYTF
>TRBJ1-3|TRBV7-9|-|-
TGTGCCAGCAGCTTAGGGGCAAGCCGTCTCACGAGCTCTGGAAACACCATATATTTT
CASSLGASRLTSSGNTIYF
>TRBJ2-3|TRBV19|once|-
TGTGCCAGTAGTATAGAAGGAACAGGGCAAGATACGCAGTATTTT
CASSIEGTGQDTQYF
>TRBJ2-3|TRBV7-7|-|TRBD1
TGTGCCAGCAGCTTGCAGGGGGCATCAGATACGCAGTATTTT
CASSLQGASDTQYF
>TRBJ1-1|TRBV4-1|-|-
TGCGCCAGCAGCCTAGTGAGGGGGACTGAAGCTTTCTTT
CASSLVRGTEAFF
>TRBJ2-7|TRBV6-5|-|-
TGTGCCAGCAGTCACAGGTATGCTTACGAGCAGTACTTC
CASSHRYAYEQYF
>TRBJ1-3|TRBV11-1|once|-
TGTGCCAGCAGGACACCCCCTGAACAGGGAGCGGTAGTGGGAAACACCATATATTTT
CASRTPPEQGAVVGNTIYF
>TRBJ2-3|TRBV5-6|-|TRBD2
TGTGCCAGCAGCTTGTCTGGGACTAGCGATTCAGATACGCAGTATTTT
CASSLSGTSDSDTQYF
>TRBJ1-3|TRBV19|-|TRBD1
TGTGCCAGGGACAGGGGCTCGGACGGAAACACCATATATTTT
CARDRGSDGNTIYF
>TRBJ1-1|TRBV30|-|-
TGTGCCTGGAGTGTATTACGGGTAAACACTGAAGCTTTCTTT
CAWSVLRVNTEAFF
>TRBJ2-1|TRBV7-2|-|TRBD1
TGTGCCAGCAGCCAGCGACAGGGGGCCCCGAGCTCCTACAATGAGCAGTTCTTC
CASSQRQGAPSSYNEQFF
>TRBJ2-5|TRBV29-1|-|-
TGCAGCGTTGTAGGCCTGTATATCGAGACCCAGTACTTC
CSVVGLYIETQYF
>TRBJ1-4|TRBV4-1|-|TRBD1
TGCGCCAGCAGCCAAGGGCAGGGGGGAGTGAATGAAAAACTGTTTTTT
CASSQGQGGVNEKLFF
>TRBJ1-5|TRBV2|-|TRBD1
TGTGCCACCTTAGGGACAGGGGGTAATCAGCCCCAGCATTTT
CATLGTGGNQPQHF
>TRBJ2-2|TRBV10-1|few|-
TGCGCCAGCGCCGACAGGAACACCGGGGAGCTGTTTTTT
CASADRNTGELFF
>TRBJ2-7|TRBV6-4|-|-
TGTGCCAGCAGGCCCCGGAAACCCAGTCCCAGCCCCTCTTCCCACGAGCAGTACTTC
CASRPRKPSPSPSSHEQYF
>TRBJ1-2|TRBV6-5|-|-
TGTGCCAGCAGTTACAGTAGGGGGAGCTATGGCTACACCTTC
CASSYSRGSYGYTF
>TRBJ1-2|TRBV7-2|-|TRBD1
TGTGCCAGCAGCCAAATGGGGACAGGGCTTGCCTATGGCTACACCTTC
CASSQMGTGLAYGYTF
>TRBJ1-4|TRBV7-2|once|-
TGTGCCAGCAGCTTAGAGGGTAGGGGGGGCTTTGAAAAACTGTTTTTT
CASSLEGRGGFEKLFF
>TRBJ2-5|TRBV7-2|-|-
TGTGCCAGCAGCTTAAATCTTTGGCTAGCGAATCTGCAAGAGACCCAGTACTTC
CASSLNLWLANLQETQYF
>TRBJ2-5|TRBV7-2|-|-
TGTGCCAGCAGCTTGGCGGGCGGAGCTTTGGGGGAGACCCAGTACTTC
CASSLAGGALGETQYF
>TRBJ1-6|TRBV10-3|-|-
TGTGCCCTCTCGGACGGTTATAATTCACCCCTCCACTTT
CALSDGYNSPLHF
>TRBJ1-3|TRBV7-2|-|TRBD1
TGTGCCAGCAGCGCAGGGACAGGAGGTTACACCATATATTTT
CASSAGTGGYTIYF
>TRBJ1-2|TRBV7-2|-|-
TGTGCCAGCAGCTTGGTGTATGGCTATGGCTACACCTTC
CASSLVYGYGYTF
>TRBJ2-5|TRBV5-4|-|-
TGTGCCAGCAGTTGGGGGGAAGAGACCCAGTACTTC
CASSWGEETQYF
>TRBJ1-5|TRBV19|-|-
TGTGCCAGTAGTATATACAGGGGCAATCAGCCCCAGCATTTT
CASSIYRGNQPQHF
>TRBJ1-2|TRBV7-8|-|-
TGTGCCAGCAGCCCCCGCCAGGGCTATGGCTACACCTTC
CASSPRQGYGYTF
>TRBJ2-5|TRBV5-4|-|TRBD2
TGTGCCAGCAGCTTGGGCAGGCTAGCGGGGGTTTCTATCCAGTACTTC
CASSLGRLAGVSIQYF
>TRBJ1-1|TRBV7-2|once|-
TGTGCCAGCAGCTTAGTAGTGAACACTGAAGCTTTCTTT
CASSLVVNTEAFF
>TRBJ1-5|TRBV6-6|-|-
TGTGCCAGCAGTTACTCTCCAGGAGGCAATCAGCCCCAGCATTTT
CASSYSPGGNQPQHF
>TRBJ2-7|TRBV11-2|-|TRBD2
TGTGCCAGCCGACTAGCGGGAGGTAACGAGCAGTACTTC
CASRLAGGNEQYF
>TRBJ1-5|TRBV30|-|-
TGTGCCTGGTCTCACGGCGGGGGGAATCAGCCCCAGCATTTT
CAWSHGGGNQPQHF
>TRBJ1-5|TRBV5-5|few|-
TGTGCCAGCAGCTTGGCCGGGGCGAGTCAGCCCCAGCATTTT
CASSLAGASQPQHF
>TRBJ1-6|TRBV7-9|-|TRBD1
TGTGCCAGCAGCCGCCAGGGGGATTCCTATAATTCACCCCTCCACTTT
CASSRQGDSYNSPLHF
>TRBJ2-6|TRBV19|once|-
TGTGCCAGTAGTGATAGGGGCGGACTGACTGGGGCCAACGTCCTGACTTTC
CASSDRGGLTGANVLTF
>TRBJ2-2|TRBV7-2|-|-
TGTGCCAGCAGCTTAAATCTCGTTATCACCGGGGAGCTGTTTTTT
CASSLNLVITGELFF
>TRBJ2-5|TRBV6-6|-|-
TGTGCCAGCAGCCGCGGACAGTACCAAGAGACCCAGTACTTC
CASSRGQYQETQYF